This record covers a single T cell receptor (beta chain). This sample is drawn from a study of patients and donors after allogeneic stem cell transplantation. TCRdb re-called the RT-PCR reads through MiXCR, storing one row per CDR3 protein. This sample carries 410,000 or so distinct CDR3 sequences, under 20% of them seen once, and the ten largest clones take around 7.2%. With 6 bases removed from V and 1 base from J, the gap between germline ends came to 21 bases. The CDR3 contains 16 residues. Per the germline V gene, CDR1 is DFQATT and CDR2 is SNEGSKA (reference sequence). The receptor was derived from a human donor who was either an allogeneic HSCT recipient or a stem cell or donor lymphocyte infusion donor (not recorded which). It is not recorded whose cells these are; they may come from a transplant donor. The material sequenced was blood, either unsorted or a sorted T cell fraction (not recorded which). This chain joins TRBV20-1 and TRBJ1-1, with a tentative D call TRBD1 (6 bases). The CDR3 spells CSAPPRVPGENTEAFF. CDR3 nucleotides: TGCAGTGCCCCCCCCCGGGTCCCAGGGGAGAACACTGAAGCTTTCTTT.